This T cell receptor beta chain was sequenced for a study of blood T cell repertoires in COVID-19. Background on the study: T cells, B-cell-depleted T cells, or PBMCs provided the cDNA or gDNA that served as material.

This CDR3 contains 11 residues. Per the germline V gene, CDR1 is GTSNPN and CDR2 is SVGIG (reference sequence). V dropped 6 bases and J dropped 6 bases, with 12 bases sitting between them. Produced via immunoSEQ multiplex PCR; TCRdb's table is partial and in-frame only. Of under 200,000 clones in the sample, approximately 83% were seen once. Sequencing used peripheral blood. The receptor was derived from a human donor with acute or convalescent COVID-19. The donor label of this sample is uncertain. The chain has TRBV30 and TRBJ2-7, with D hard to call. CDR3 amino acids: CACSRRGEQYF. Written as DNA, the CDR3 is TGTGCCTGTTCGAGGCGAGGCGAGCAGTACTTC.